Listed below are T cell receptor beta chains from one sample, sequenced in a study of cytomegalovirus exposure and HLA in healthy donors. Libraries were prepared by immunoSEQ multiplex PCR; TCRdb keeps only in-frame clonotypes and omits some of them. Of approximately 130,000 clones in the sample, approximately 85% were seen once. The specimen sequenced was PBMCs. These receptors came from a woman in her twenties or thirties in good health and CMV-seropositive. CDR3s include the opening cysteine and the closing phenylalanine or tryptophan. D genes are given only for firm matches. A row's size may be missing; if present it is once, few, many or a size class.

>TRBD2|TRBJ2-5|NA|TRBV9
TGTGCCAGCAGCGGGGGAGGAGCGGGGGAGGACCAGTACTTC
CASSGGGAGEDQYF
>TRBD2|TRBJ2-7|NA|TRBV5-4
TGTGCCAGCAGCTCGATTGGTAGCGGGAGTCCAGTGGGGTTC
CASSSIGSGSPVGF
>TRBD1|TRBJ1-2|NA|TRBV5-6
TGTGCCAGCAGCTCCTTGGACAGGGGAGGCTATGGCTACACCTTC
CASSSLDRGGYGYTF
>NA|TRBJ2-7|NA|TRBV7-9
TGTGCCAGCAGGGACCTGGGGGCTGGCTACGAGCAGTACTTC
CASRDLGAGYEQYF
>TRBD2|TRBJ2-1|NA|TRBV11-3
TGTGCCAGCAGCCGGGGACTAGCGTCCGCCTACAATGAGCAGTTCTTC
CASSRGLASAYNEQFF
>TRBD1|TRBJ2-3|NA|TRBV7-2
TGTGCCAGCAGCTCTCCCAAAGGCGGGACAGGGGAAGATACGCAGTATTTT
CASSSPKGGTGEDTQYF
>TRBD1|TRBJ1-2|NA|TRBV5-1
TGCGCCAGCAGCCTCGGACAGGGGGCGACCTATGGCTACACCTTC
CASSLGQGATYGYTF
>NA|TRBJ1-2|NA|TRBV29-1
TGCAGCGTACAGGAATCCCATGGCTACACCTTC
CSVQESHGYTF
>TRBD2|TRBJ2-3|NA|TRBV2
TGTGCCAGCAAACAGGGACTAGGCACAGATACGCAGTATTTT
CASKQGLGTDTQYF
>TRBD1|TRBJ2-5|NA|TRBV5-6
TGTGCCAGCAGCTCCCTTACGACAGGGGGCGCGAGGGAGACCCAGTACTTC
CASSSLTTGGARETQYF
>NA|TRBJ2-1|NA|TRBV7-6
TGTGCCAGCAGCTTAGTAGCGAGTGTGGGTGAAGAGCAGTTCTTC
CASSLVASVGEEQFF
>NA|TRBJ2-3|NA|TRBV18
TGTGCCAGCTCCCCCTCTGAGGGAGCCACCACAGATACGCAGTATTTT
CASSPSEGATTDTQYF
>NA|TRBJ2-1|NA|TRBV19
TGTGCCAGTAGTATAGAGGGCATTAATGAGCAGTTCTTC
CASSIEGINEQFF
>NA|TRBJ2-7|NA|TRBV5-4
TGTGCCAGCAGCCTTTGGTCAGACGAGCAGTACTTC
CASSLWSDEQYF
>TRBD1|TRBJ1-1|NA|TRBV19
TGTGCCAGTAGTCCATCGACAGGGGGATGGACTGAAGCTTTCTTT
CASSPSTGGWTEAFF
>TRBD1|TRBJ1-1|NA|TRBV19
TGTGCCAGTAGAGCGTGGGACAGAGGGAACACTGAAGCTTTCTTT
CASRAWDRGNTEAFF
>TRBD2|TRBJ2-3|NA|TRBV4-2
TGTGCCAGCAGCCAAGTCCCCCCCGGACTAGCGGGAGTCCTGAATACGCAGTATTTT
CASSQVPPGLAGVLNTQYF
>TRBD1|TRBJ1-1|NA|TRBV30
TGTGCCTGGAGTCGACAGGGGGGTCCGGGGGACACTGAAGCTTTCTTT
CAWSRQGGPGDTEAFF
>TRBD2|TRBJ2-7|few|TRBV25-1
TGTGCCAGCAGTGAATATATGGGGACTAGCGCCGAGCAGTACTTC
CASSEYMGTSAEQYF
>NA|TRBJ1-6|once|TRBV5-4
TGTGCCAGCAGCCCGGGCCTCCCGGGAAATTCACCCCTCCACTTT
CASSPGLPGNSPLHF
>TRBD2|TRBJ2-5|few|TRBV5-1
TGCGCCAGCAGCTTGGGGACTAGCGGGGGGGAGACCCAGTACTTC
CASSLGTSGGETQYF
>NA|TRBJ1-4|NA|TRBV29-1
TGCAGCGTTGAAGACACCAGGGTAGGGAAAAAACTGTTTTTT
CSVEDTRVGKKLFF
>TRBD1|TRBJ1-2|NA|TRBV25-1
TGTGCCAGCAGTCCCCGAGGACAGGGGGCTAGAGACTATGGCTACACCTTC
CASSPRGQGARDYGYTF
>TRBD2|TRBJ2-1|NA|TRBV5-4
TGTGCCAGCAGCTCGGGACTAGCGATGTACAATGAGCAGTTCTTC
CASSSGLAMYNEQFF
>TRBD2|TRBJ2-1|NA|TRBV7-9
TGTGCCAGCAGCTTAGCGCCCGGGGGGGCCGCGGAGCAGTTCTTC
CASSLAPGGAAEQFF
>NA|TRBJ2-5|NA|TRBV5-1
TGCGCCAGCAGCTTGGTGGGGGCAGGAGAGACCCAGTACTTC
CASSLVGAGETQYF
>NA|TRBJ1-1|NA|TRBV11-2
TGTGCCAGTGGCCCGAACACTGAAGCTTTCTTT
CASGPNTEAFF
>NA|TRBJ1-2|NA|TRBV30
TGTGCCTGGCTCGCAGGGGGCTACACCTTC
CAWLAGGYTF
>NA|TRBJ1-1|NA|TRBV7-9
TGTGCCAGCGGCTCCCCCCAGGGGACTGAAGCTTTCTTT
CASGSPQGTEAFF
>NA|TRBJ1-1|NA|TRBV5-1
TGCGCCAGCAGCTCATGGGACACCCCGGGATATACTGAAGCTTTCTTT
CASSSWDTPGYTEAFF
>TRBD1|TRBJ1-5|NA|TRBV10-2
TGCGCCAGCAGTGATCCGGGACAGAGGCAGCCCCAGCATTTT
CASSDPGQRQPQHF
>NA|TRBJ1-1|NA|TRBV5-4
TGTGCCAGCAGCTTTGGGGGCGTGATGAACACTGAAGCTTTCTTT
CASSFGGVMNTEAFF
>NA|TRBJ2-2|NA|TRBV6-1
TGTGCCAGCAGGGGGAGTGCCGGGGAGCTGTTTTTT
CASRGSAGELFF
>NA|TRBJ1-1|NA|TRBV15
TGTGCCACCAGCAGAGATCCCCCCACTCGGGGGAGGAGGACTGAAGCTTTCTTT
CATSRDPPTRGRRTEAFF
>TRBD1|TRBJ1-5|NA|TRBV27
TGTGCCAGCTATCGGGACAGAGGTTATCAGCCCCAGCATTTT
CASYRDRGYQPQHF
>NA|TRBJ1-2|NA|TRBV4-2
TGTGCCAGCAGCCAAGGGGGGAAAGGGGCGGGGAGTGGCTACACCTTC
CASSQGGKGAGSGYTF
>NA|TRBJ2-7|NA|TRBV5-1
TGCGCCAGCAGAGGCGCCGGGGGAACCTACGAGCAGTACTTC
CASRGAGGTYEQYF
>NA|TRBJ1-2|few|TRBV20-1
TGCAGTGCTCCCTACAGGGTTGGCTACACCTTC
CSAPYRVGYTF
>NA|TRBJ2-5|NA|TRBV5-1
TGCGCCAGCAGCTTTTCAGAGCTGGAGGCCCAGTACTTC
CASSFSELEAQYF
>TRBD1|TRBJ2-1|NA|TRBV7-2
TGTGCCAGCAGCTCCGGGGACAGGGGTAATGAGCAGTTCTTC
CASSSGDRGNEQFF
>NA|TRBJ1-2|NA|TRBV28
TGTGCCAGCAGTTTATCTAATCCCGGGATCTATGGCTACACCTTC
CASSLSNPGIYGYTF
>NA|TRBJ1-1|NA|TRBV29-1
TGCAGCGCCGCCCTCTTGACAGTGAACACTGAAGCTTTCTTT
CSAALLTVNTEAFF